Listed here are 11 T cell receptor beta chains from one sample, sequenced in a study of blood T cells in healthy people across ages. Through a sample-barcoded 5' primer and a J-beta primer mix, a second PCR was run for 7 to 11 cycles. MiXCR was run by TCRdb on the 5' RACE reads, yielding one entry per CDR3 protein. The data contain 1.4 million to 1.5 million distinct CDR3 sequences, 40% to 50% of them singletons. Sequenced sample: blood. These receptors all come from a woman in her late teens or twenties in good health.

V gene TRBV7-9 combines with J gene TRBJ2-3; 11 bases fit TRBD2. Germline assignment: CDR1 SEHNR and CDR2 FQNEAQ (reference sequence). The CDR3 runs to 17 residues. The V and J ends lost 4 bases and 0 bases, in that order; junction bases with no gene match: 6. The CDR3 DNA sequence: TGTGCCAGCAGCTGGATGACTAGCGGGAAGAGCACAGATACGCAGTATTTT. Translated, it gives CASSWMTSGKSTDTQYF.

The count of this clonotype is one. The chain joins TRBV20-1 to TRBJ1-4, with D uncertain. With 6 bases removed from V and 0 bases from J, the gap between germline ends came to 17 bases. CDR1 and CDR2 from the germline V gene are DFQATT and SNEGSKA (reference sequence). The CDR3 is made up of 16 amino acids. The CDR3 reads CSAAKQHGPTNEKLFF. Here the CDR3 DNA reads TGCAGTGCCGCGAAACAGCATGGGCCAACTAATGAAAAACTGTTTTTT.

V gene TRBV5-1 combines with J gene TRBJ2-1, with D perhaps TRBD2 (5 bases). Germline CDR1 reads SGHRS; CDR2 reads YFSETQ. Trimming took off 2 bases at V and 3 bases at J, with 15 bases between the two ends. This CDR3 is built from 16 residues. The DNA for the CDR3 is TGCGCCAGCAGCTTTTTAGCGCGGAACGACTACAATGAGCAGTTCTTC. Protein product: CASSFLARNDYNEQFF.

This chain joins TRBV2 and TRBJ2-1; D is uncertain. CDR3 size: 13 residues. Germline V gene sequence: CDR1 SNHLY, CDR2 FYNNEI. V was trimmed by 5 bases and J by 4 bases, leaving 9 bases between them. As DNA, the CDR3 is TGTGCCAGCAGTAGATCAGTGTACAATGAGCAGTTCTTC. Protein sequence: CASSRSVYNEQFF.

The chain couples TRBV28 to TRBJ2-1; D might be TRBD2 (6 bases). The DNA end favors TRBJ2-7, so the J call may be wrong. Germline V gene data show CDR1 as MDHEN and CDR2 as SYDVKM. There are 18 residues in the CDR3. The CDR3 region has the DNA TGTGCCACCGATCTGTTCCCCGGGGGAGTCATGTCCTACAATGAGCAGTACTTC. Amino acids: CATDLFPGGVMSYNEQYF.

V usage is TRBV6-2 or TRBV6-3 and J usage is TRBJ2-1; 9 bases map to TRBD2. CDR3 size: 16 residues. The trim removed 3 bases at V and 5 bases at J, leaving 8 bases unmatched. Looked up from germline, CDR1 is MNHEY and CDR2 is SVGEGT. For the CDR3, the DNA is TGTGCCAGCAGTTATAGGAGGCGGGAGGGGAACAATGAGCAGTTCTTC. This codes for CASSYRRREGNNEQFF.

The chain recombines TRBV9 with TRBJ2-5; 8 positions agree with TRBD2. The J call may be faulty, since TRBJ2-7 better matches the DNA end. The CDR3 extends over 14 amino acids. Germline V gives CDR1 SGDLS, CDR2 YYNGEE. The chain's CDR3 is CASSVGTSRGEQYF. The CDR3 bases are TGTGCCAGCAGCGTAGGGACTAGCCGTGGCGAGCAGTACTTC.

This chain links TRBV7-2 with TRBJ2-7, with 8 bases aligning to TRBD2. The last part of the DNA fits TRBJ2-5 better; the J call may be wrong. Germline CDR1 is SGHTA and CDR2 is FQGNSA. The CDR3 covers 15 residues. CDR3 bases: TGTGCCAGCAGCTTAGATACTAGCGGCCATGGGACCCAGTACTTC. It is translated as CASSLDTSGHGTQYF.

This clonotype was recorded a few times. This chain links TRBV5-1 with TRBJ2-3; 8 bases align to TRBD2. The CDR3 covers 14 residues. V shed 0 bases and J 5 bases; nucleotides not matched to a gene: 2. Germline CDR1 and CDR2: SGHRS and YFSETQ. DNA for the CDR3: TGCGCCAGCAGCTTGGCTCTAGCGGGAGATACGCAGTATTTT. Translating gives CASSLALAGDTQYF.

V is TRBV6-6 and J is TRBJ2-5; either TRBD1 or TRBD2 may fit D (5 bases each). Trimming stripped 1 base from V and 11 bases from J, with 14 bases between. CDR3 length: 13 residues. Germline-derived CDR1 and CDR2 are MNHNY and SVGAGI (reference sequence). The CDR3 protein is CASSYLGENEQYF. The CDR3 bases are TGTGCCAGCAGTTACTTAGGGGAGAATGAGCAGTACTTC.

The rearrangement uses TRBV6-1 and TRBJ2-3; 9 nucleotides align to TRBD2. Germline V gene data show CDR1 as MNHNS and CDR2 as SASEGT. The ends lost 7 bases at V and 3 bases at J; junction bases unmatched: 11. The CDR3 runs 16 residues. The CDR3 is CASTGGSSGITDTQYF. The DNA of the CDR3 is TGTGCCAGCACGGGGGGATCTAGCGGGATAACAGATACGCAGTATTTT.